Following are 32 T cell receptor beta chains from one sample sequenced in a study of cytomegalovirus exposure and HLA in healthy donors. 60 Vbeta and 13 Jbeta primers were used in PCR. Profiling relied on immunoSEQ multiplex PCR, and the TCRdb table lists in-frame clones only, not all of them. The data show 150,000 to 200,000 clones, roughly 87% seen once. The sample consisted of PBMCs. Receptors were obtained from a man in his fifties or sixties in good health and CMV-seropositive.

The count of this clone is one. The CDR3 region has the DNA TGTGCCATTCTAAAGGAGGGGCCCCTCTCCTACAATGAGCAGTTCTTC. Translating gives CAILKEGPLSYNEQFF. The gene calls are TRBV7-2 and TRBJ2-1; tentatively, D is TRBD2 (6 bases). The germline V and J ends were trimmed by 10 bases and 0 bases, with 19 bases remaining between them. The length of the CDR3 is 16 residues. The V gene's germline CDR1 is SGHTA and CDR2 FQGNSA.

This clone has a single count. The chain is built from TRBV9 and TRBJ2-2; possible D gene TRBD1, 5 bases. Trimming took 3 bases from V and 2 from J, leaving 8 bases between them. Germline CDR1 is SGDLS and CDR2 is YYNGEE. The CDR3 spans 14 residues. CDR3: CASSGGQNTGELFF. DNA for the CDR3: TGTGCCAGCAGCGGGGGCCAAAACACCGGGGAGCTGTTTTTT.

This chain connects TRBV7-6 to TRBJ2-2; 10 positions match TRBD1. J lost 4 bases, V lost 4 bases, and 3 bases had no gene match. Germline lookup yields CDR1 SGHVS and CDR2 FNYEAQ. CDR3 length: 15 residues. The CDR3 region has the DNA TGTGCCAGCAGCTCGGGACAGGGGACCACCGGGGAGCTGTTTTTT. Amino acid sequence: CASSSGQGTTGELFF. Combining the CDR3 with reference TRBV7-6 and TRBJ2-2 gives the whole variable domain GAGVSQSPRYKVTKRGQDVALRCDPISGHVSLYWYRQALGQGPEFLTYFNYEAQQDKSGLPNDRFSAERPEGSISTLTIQRTEQRDSAMYRCASSSGQGTTGELFFGEGSRLTVL.

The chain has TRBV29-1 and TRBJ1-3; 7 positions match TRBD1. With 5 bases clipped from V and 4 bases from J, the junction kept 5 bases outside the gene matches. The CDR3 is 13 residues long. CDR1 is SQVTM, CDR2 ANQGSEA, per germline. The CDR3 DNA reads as TGCAGCGTTTATCACAGGGGCGGAAACACCATATATTTT. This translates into CSVYHRGGNTIYF.

Here the CDR3 DNA reads TGTGCCAGCAGCTTAGCGGAGGCGGTAGGCTATGGCTACACCTTC. Translated, it gives CASSLAEAVGYGYTF. The chain carries TRBV7-8 and TRBJ1-2; D gene uncertain. V dropped 0 bases and J dropped 4 bases, with 12 bases sitting between them. Germline V gives CDR1 SGHVS, CDR2 FQNEAQ. The CDR3 extends over 15 amino acids.

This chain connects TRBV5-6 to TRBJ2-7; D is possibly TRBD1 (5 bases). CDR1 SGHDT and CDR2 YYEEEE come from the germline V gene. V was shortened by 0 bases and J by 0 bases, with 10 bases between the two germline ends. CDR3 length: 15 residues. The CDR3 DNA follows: TGTGCCAGCAGCTTGGGGACACAAAGCTCCTACGAGCAGTACTTC. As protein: CASSLGTQSSYEQYF.

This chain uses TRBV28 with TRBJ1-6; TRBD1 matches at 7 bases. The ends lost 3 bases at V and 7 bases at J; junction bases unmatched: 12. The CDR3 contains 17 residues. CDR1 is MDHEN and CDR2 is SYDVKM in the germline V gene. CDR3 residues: CASSFIQLAGGNSPLHF. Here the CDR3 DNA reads TGTGCCAGCAGTTTTATACAGTTGGCAGGGGGGAATTCACCCCTCCACTTT.

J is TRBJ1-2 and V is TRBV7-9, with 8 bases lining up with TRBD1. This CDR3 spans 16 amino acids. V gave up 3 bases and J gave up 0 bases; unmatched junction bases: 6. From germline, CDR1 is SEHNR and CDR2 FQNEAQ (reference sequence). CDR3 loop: CASSFPTGDTNYGYTF. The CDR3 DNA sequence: TGTGCCAGCAGCTTTCCGACAGGGGATACTAACTATGGCTACACCTTC.

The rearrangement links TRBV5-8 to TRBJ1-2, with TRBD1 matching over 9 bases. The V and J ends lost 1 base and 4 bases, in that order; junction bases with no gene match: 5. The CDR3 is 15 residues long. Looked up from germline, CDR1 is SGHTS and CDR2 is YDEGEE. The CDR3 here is CASSLSGTGTYGYTF. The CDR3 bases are TGTGCCAGCAGCTTGTCCGGGACAGGGACCTATGGCTACACCTTC.

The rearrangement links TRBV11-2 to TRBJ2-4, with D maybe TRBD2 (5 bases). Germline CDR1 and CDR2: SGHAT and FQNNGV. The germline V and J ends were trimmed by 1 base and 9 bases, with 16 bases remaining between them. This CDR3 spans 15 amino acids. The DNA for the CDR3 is TGTGCCAGCAGCTTAGCGTGGGCCTCCGGAGGCATTCAGTACTTC. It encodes CASSLAWASGGIQYF.

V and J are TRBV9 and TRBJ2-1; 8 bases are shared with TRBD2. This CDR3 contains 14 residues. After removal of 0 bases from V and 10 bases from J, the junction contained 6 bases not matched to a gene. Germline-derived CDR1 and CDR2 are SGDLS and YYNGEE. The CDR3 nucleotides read TGTGCCAGCAGCGTAGCGGGGGGGCCGGAAGAGCAGTTCTTC. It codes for CASSVAGGPEEQFF.

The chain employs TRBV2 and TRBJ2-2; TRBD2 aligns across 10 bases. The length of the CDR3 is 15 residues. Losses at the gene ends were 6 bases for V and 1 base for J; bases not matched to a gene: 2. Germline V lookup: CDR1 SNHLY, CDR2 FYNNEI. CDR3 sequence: CASRGTSENTGELFF. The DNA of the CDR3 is TGTGCCAGCAGGGGGACTAGCGAGAACACCGGGGAGCTGTTTTTT.

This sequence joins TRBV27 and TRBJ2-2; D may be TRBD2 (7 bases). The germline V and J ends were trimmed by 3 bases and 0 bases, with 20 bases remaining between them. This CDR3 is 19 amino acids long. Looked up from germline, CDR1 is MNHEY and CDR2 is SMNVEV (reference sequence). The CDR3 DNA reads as TGTGCCAGCAGTTTGGAGGGGGAGGGGGGTTACGCGAACACCGGGGAGCTGTTTTTT. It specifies CASSLEGEGGYANTGELFF.

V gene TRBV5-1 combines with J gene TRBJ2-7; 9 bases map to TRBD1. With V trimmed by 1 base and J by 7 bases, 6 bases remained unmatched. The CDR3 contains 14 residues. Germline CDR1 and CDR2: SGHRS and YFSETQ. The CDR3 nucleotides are TGCGCCAGCAGCTTGAGGGAGACAGGGGGGGAGCAGTACTTC. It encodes CASSLRETGGEQYF.

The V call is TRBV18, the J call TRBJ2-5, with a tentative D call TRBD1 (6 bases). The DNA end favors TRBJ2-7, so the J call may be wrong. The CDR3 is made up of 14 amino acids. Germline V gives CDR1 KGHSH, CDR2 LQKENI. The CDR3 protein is CASSPRQGRHEQYF. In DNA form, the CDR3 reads TGTGCCAGCTCACCACGGCAGGGGCGCCACGAGCAGTACTTC.

The CDR3 sequence: CASSVTGNYGYTF. The CDR3 DNA sequence: TGTGCCAGCAGCGTGACAGGGAACTATGGCTACACCTTC. The rearrangement joins TRBV6-1 to TRBJ1-2, with 7 bases identical to TRBD1. Trimming at V came to 6 bases and at J to 2 bases, leaving 3 bases not matched to a gene. CDR1 and CDR2 (germline): MNHNS, SASEGT. The CDR3 spans 13 residues.

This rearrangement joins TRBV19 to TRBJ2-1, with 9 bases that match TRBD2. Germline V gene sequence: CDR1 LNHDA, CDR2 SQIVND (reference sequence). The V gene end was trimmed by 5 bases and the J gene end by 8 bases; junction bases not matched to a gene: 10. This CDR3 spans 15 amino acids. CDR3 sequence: CASSPRIAGVHEQFF. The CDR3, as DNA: TGTGCCAGTAGTCCTAGAATAGCGGGAGTCCATGAGCAGTTCTTC.

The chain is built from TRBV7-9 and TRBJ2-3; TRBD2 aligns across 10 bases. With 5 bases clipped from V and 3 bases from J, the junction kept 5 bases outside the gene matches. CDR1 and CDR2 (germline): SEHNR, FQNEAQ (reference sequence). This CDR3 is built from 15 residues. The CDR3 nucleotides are TGTGCCAGCAGCCTACTAGCGGGAATGACAGATACGCAGTATTTT. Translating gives CASSLLAGMTDTQYF.

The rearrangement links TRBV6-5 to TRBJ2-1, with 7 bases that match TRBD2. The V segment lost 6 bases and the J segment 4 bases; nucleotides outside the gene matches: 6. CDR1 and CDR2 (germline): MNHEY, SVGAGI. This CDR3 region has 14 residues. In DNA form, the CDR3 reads TGTGCCAGCAGAACCGGGACTAAATACAATGAGCAGTTCTTC. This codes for CASRTGTKYNEQFF.

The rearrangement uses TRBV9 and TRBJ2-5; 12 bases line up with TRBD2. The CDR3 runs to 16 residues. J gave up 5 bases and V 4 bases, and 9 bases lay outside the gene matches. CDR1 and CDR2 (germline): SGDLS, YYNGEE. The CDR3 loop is CASSFKTSGGGETQYF. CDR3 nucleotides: TGTGCCAGCAGCTTCAAGACTAGCGGGGGAGGTGAGACCCAGTACTTC.

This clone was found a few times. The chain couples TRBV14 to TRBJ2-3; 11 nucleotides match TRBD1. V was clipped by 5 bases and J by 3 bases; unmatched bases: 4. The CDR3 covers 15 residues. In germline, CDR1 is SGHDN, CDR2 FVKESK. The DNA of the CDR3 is TGTGCCAGCAGCTGGACAGGGGGCGTTACAGATACGCAGTATTTT. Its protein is CASSWTGGVTDTQYF. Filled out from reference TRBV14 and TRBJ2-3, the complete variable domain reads EAGVTQFPSHSVIEKGQTVTLRCDPISGHDNLYWYRRVMGKEIKFLLHFVKESKQDESGMPNNRFLAERTGGTYSTLKVQPAELEDSGVYFCASSWTGGVTDTQYFGPGTRLTVL.

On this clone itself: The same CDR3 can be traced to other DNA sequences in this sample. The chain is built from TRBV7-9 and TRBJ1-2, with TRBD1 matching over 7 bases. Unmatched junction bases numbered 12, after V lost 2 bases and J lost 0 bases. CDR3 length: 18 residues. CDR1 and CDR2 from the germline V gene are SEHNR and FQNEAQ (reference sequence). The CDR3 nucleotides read TGTGCCAGCAGCTTACGCCCCCCTGACAGGGCCTCTAACTATGGCTACACCTTC. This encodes CASSLRPPDRASNYGYTF.

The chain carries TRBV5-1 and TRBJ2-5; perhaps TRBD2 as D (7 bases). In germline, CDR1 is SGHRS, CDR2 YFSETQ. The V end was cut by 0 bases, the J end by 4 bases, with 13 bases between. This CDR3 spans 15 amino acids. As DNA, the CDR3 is TGCGCCAGCAGCTTGGTGCGGGGGCGGGGAGAGACCCAGTACTTC. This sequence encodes CASSLVRGRGETQYF.

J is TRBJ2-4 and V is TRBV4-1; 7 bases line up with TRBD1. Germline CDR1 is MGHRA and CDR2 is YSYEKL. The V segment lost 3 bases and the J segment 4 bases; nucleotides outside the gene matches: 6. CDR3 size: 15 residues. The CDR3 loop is CASSQLGTEKNIQYF. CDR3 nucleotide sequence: TGCGCCAGCAGCCAGCTTGGGACAGAAAAAAACATTCAGTACTTC.

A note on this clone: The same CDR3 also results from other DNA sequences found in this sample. The CDR3 DNA reads as TGTGCCAGCAGCAAAATCCAAGGGAGAGAAAAACTGTTTTTT. Amino acids: CASSKIQGREKLFF. The chain recombines TRBV28 with TRBJ1-4; D remains unclear. The CDR3 totals 14 residues. Trimming pared 6 bases from V and 8 bases from J, leaving 16 bases between. Germline-derived CDR1 and CDR2 are MDHEN and SYDVKM.

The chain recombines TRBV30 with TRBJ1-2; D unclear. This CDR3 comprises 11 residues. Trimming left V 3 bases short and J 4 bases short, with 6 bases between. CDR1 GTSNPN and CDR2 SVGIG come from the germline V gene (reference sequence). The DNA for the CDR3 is TGTGCCTGGAGGTATTCCTATGGCTACACCTTC. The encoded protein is CAWRYSYGYTF.

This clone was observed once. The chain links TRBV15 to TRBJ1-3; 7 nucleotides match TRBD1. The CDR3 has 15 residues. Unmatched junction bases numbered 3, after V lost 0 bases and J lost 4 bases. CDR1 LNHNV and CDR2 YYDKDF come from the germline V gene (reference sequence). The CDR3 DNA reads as TGTGCCACCAGCAGAGAAAGGACAGGAGGAAACACCATATATTTT. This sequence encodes CATSRERTGGNTIYF.

Here the CDR3 reads CAWSVRASDTEAFF. The CDR3, as DNA: TGTGCCTGGAGTGTAAGAGCCAGCGACACTGAAGCTTTCTTT. The J gene is TRBJ1-1, the V gene TRBV30, with D unclear. The V gene's germline CDR1 is GTSNPN and CDR2 SVGIG (reference sequence). Trimming removed 0 bases at V and 3 bases at J, with 11 bases between. This CDR3 spans 14 amino acids.

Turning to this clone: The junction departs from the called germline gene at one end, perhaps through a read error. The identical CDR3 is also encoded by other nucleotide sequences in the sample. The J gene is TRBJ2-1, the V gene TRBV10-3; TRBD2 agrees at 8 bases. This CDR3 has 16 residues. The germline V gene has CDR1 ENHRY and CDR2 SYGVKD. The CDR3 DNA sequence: TGTGCCATCAGCGAGTCGGGACTAGGGGCCTACAATGAGCAGTTCTTC. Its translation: CAISESGLGAYNEQFF.

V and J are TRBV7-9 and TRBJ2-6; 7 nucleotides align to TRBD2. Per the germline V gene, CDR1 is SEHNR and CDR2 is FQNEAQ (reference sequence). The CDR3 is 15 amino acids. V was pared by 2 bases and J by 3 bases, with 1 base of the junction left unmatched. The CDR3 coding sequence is TGTGCCAGCAGCTTACGGGGGGTTGGGGCCAACGTCCTGACTTTC. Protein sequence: CASSLRGVGANVLTF.

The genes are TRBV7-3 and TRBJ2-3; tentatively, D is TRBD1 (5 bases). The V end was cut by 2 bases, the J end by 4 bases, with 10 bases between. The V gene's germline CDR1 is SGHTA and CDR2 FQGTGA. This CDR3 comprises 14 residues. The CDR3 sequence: CASSLGSGSDTQYF. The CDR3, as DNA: TGTGCCAGCAGCTTAGGTTCAGGGTCAGATACGCAGTATTTT.

This CDR3 reads CASSLYSGRSLNEQFF. CDR3 in DNA: TGTGCCAGCAGCTTATATAGCGGGAGGTCTCTGAATGAGCAGTTCTTC. The chain employs TRBV5-6 and TRBJ2-1; 10 bases are shared with TRBD2. The V gene end was trimmed by 2 bases and the J gene end by 7 bases; junction bases not matched to a gene: 9. The CDR3 consists of 16 residues. Looked up from germline, CDR1 is SGHDT and CDR2 is YYEEEE.